This entry lists 24 T cell receptor beta chains sequenced from one sample in a study of cytomegalovirus exposure and HLA in healthy donors. Primers included in the PCR were 60 Vbeta and 13 Jbeta primers. Sequencing used immunoSEQ multiplex PCR; TCRdb keeps in-frame clones, though not all of them. The data show about 160,000 clones, roughly 80% seen once. Sequenced input: PBMCs. The receptors here all came from a woman aged 25 to 39 in good health and CMV-seronegative.

This rearrangement joins TRBV4-2 to TRBJ2-3, with TRBD2 matching 10 bases. V dropped 4 bases and J dropped 5; count of bases not matched to a gene: 3. Germline V gene lookup returns CDR1 LGHNA and CDR2 YNFKEQ. CDR3 length: 14 amino acids. In DNA form, the CDR3 reads TGTGCCAGCAGCCTCACTAGCGGGGAAGATACGCAGTATTTT. Encoded protein: CASSLTSGEDTQYF.

The table lists this clone with a few counts. This sequence joins TRBV28 and TRBJ2-7, with TRBD2 matching 11 bases. From germline, CDR1 is MDHEN and CDR2 SYDVKM. There are 16 residues in the CDR3. Trimming cost V 2 bases and J 3 bases; bases outside gene matches: 6. In nucleotides, the CDR3 is TGTGCCAGCAGTTTAAGCGGGACTAGCGGTATCTACGAGCAGTACTTC. Translating gives CASSLSGTSGIYEQYF.

The V and J genes are TRBV28 and TRBJ2-7; 14 nucleotides match TRBD2. Trimming cost V 5 bases and J 4 bases; bases outside gene matches: 4. The CDR3 sequence is 15 residues long. Germline CDR1 is MDHEN and CDR2 is SYDVKM. This CDR3 is CASSPGLAGVYEQYF. Here the CDR3 DNA reads TGTGCCAGCAGTCCGGGACTAGCGGGGGTATACGAGCAGTACTTC.

The rearrangement uses TRBV27 and TRBJ2-7; TRBD2 might be the D (6 bases). Trimming stripped 0 bases from V and 0 bases from J, with 12 bases between. Germline V gives CDR1 MNHEY, CDR2 SMNVEV (reference sequence). The CDR3 totals 16 residues. In DNA, the CDR3 is TGTGCCAGCAGTTTATCGGCTAGCGTAAGCTCCTACGAGCAGTACTTC. Translating it yields CASSLSASVSSYEQYF.

The chain uses TRBV29-1 and TRBJ1-1; D is perhaps TRBD1 (6 bases). Trimming shortened V by 7 bases and J by 1 base, and 13 bases separated the two germline ends. This CDR3 contains 13 residues. The germline V gene encodes CDR1 SQVTM and CDR2 ANQGSEA. CDR3 residues: CSAAGVPNTEAFF. The CDR3 DNA reads as TGCAGCGCTGCAGGGGTCCCGAACACTGAAGCTTTCTTT.

This clone was observed a few times. J is TRBJ2-5 and V is TRBV18, with a possible D match to TRBD1 (6 bases). Germline loops: CDR1 KGHSH, CDR2 LQKENI. The CDR3 is 14 residues long. The V end was cut by 2 bases, the J end by 1 base, with 8 bases between. The CDR3 region is CASSPRTAQETQYF. CDR3 coding DNA: TGTGCCAGCTCACCAAGGACAGCCCAAGAGACCCAGTACTTC.

The chain couples TRBV28 to TRBJ2-3; D might be TRBD2 (7 bases). V lost 5 bases to trimming and J lost 5 bases, with 17 bases between them. Per germline, CDR1 MDHEN and CDR2 SYDVKM. The CDR3 totals 15 residues. This CDR3 reads CASSMLLGGQDTQYF. In nucleotides, the CDR3 is TGTGCCAGCAGTATGCTCCTGGGGGGGCAAGATACGCAGTATTTT. The full variable domain, rest sourced from reference TRBV28 and TRBJ2-3, is DVKVTQSSRYLVKRTGEKVFLECVQDMDHENMFWYRQDPGLGLRLIYFSYDVKMKEKGDIPEGYSVSREKKERFSLILESASTNQTSMYLCASSMLLGGQDTQYFGPGTRLTVL.

The rearrangement joins TRBV2 to TRBJ1-5; 11 nucleotides align to TRBD1. Germline assignment: CDR1 SNHLY and CDR2 FYNNEI. The CDR3 spans 16 residues. V was clipped by 6 bases and J by 6 bases; unmatched bases: 10. The CDR3 region has the DNA TGTGCCAGCAGCACCGGGACAGGGGGTTTTAGTCAGCCCCAGCATTTT. This codes for CASSTGTGGFSQPQHF.

The genes are TRBV11-2 and TRBJ1-6; 8 bases agree with TRBD1. After removal of 4 bases from V and 7 bases from J, the junction contained 12 bases not matched to a gene. The CDR3 consists of 17 residues. Germline V gene sequence: CDR1 SGHAT, CDR2 FQNNGV. CDR3 nucleotides: TGTGCCAGCAGCTCATTTTGGGGGACAGGCAGGAATTCACCCCTCCACTTT. Amino acids: CASSSFWGTGRNSPLHF.

CDR3 DNA sequence: TGCGCCAGCAGCTTGGGCCTGGGGAGCTCCTATAATTCACCCCTCCACTTT. This gives the protein CASSLGLGSSYNSPLHF. V usage is TRBV5-1 and J usage is TRBJ1-6; no reliable D call. This CDR3 is built from 17 residues. Germline CDR1 is SGHRS and CDR2 is YFSETQ. Between the trimmed V and J ends, which lost 0 bases and 0 bases, there was a span of 10 bases.

The chain couples TRBV6-6 to TRBJ1-3; a weak D match, TRBD1 (5 bases). V lost 2 bases to trimming and J lost 0 bases, with 11 bases between them. In germline, CDR1 is MNHNY, CDR2 SVGAGI (reference sequence). This CDR3 is 16 amino acids long. The CDR3 DNA follows: TGTGCCAGCAGTTACGGTACAGGAAACTCTGGAAACACCATATATTTT. It yields the protein CASSYGTGNSGNTIYF.

The chain carries TRBV2 and TRBJ1-6; 7 bases align to TRBD1. Germline CDR1 is SNHLY and CDR2 is FYNNEI. The CDR3 is 14 amino acids. J was trimmed by 5 bases and V by 8 bases; bases with no gene match: 6. The CDR3 sequence: CASGRDSNNSPLHF. As DNA, the CDR3 is TGTGCCAGCGGCCGGGACAGCAATAATTCACCCCTCCACTTT.

The V gene is TRBV5-1, the J gene TRBJ2-3, with 10 bases identical to TRBD2. CDR3 length: 17 residues. Germline loops: CDR1 SGHRS, CDR2 YFSETQ. With V trimmed by 5 bases and J by 1 base, 10 bases remained unmatched. CDR3 protein: CASSPPSGTSGTDTQYF. CDR3 in DNA: TGCGCCAGCAGTCCCCCATCCGGGACTAGCGGCACAGATACGCAGTATTTT.

The rearrangement joins TRBV5-5 to TRBJ2-1; TRBD2 matches 8 bases. J lost 0 bases, V lost 3 bases, and 5 bases had no gene match. CDR1 SGHKS and CDR2 YYEKEE come from the germline V gene (reference sequence). The CDR3 is made up of 16 amino acids. The CDR3, as DNA: TGTGCCAGCAGCTATACGGGGGGGAGCTCCTACAATGAGCAGTTCTTC. This sequence encodes CASSYTGGSSYNEQFF.

The gene calls are TRBV7-9 and TRBJ2-1; possibly TRBD1 for D (6 bases). Germline CDR1 and CDR2: SEHNR and FQNEAQ (reference sequence). V dropped 8 bases and J dropped 8 bases, with 13 bases sitting between them. CDR3 length: 12 residues. The CDR3 DNA sequence: TGTGCCAGCTCTGGGGGCCAAGATGAGCAGTTCTTC. Translated, it gives CASSGGQDEQFF.

J is TRBJ1-6 and V is TRBV5-4; TRBD1 matches at 12 bases. CDR3 size: 16 residues. The V segment lost 0 bases and the J segment 9 bases; nucleotides outside the gene matches: 4. The germline V gene encodes CDR1 SGHNT and CDR2 YYREEE (reference sequence). CDR3 DNA: TGTGCCAGCAGCTTGGATGGGACAGGGGGCCCTTCACCCCTCCACTTT. This translates into CASSLDGTGGPSPLHF.

The chain couples TRBV5-1 to TRBJ1-5; D might be TRBD1 (5 bases). With 1 base removed from V and 2 bases from J, the gap between germline ends came to 10 bases. CDR1 is SGHRS, CDR2 YFSETQ, per germline. The CDR3 is 15 amino acids. The CDR3 loop reads CASSLQGDGNQPQHF. The CDR3 coding sequence is TGCGCCAGCAGCTTGCAAGGGGATGGCAATCAGCCCCAGCATTTT. The variable domain in full, completed from reference TRBV5-1 and TRBJ1-5, reads KAGVTQTPRYLIKTRGQQVTLSCSPISGHRSVSWYQQTPGQGLQFLFEYFSETQRNKGNFPGRFSGRQFSNSRSEMNVSTLELGDSALYLCASSLQGDGNQPQHFGDGTRLSIL.

The V and J genes are TRBV2 and TRBJ2-7; D is possibly TRBD1 (6 bases). V lost 4 bases and J 2 bases, leaving 9 bases between the germline ends. CDR1 and CDR2 from the germline V gene are SNHLY and FYNNEI. The CDR3 runs to 13 residues. CDR3 in DNA: TGTGCCAGCAGTGCACAGGGACCCTACGAGCAGTACTTC. This codes for CASSAQGPYEQYF.

The chain joins TRBV10-3 to TRBJ2-1, with 9 bases that match TRBD1. CDR1 is ENHRY and CDR2 is SYGVKD in the germline V gene. V lost 3 bases, J lost 7 bases, and 1 base stayed unmatched. This CDR3 region has 13 residues. The DNA of the CDR3 is TGTGCCATCAGTGATGGGACAGGGAATGAGCAGTTCTTC. It translates to CAISDGTGNEQFF.

The rearrangement joins TRBV9 to TRBJ2-5; D might be TRBD2 (6 bases). Germline CDR1 reads SGDLS; CDR2 reads YYNGEE. There are 13 residues in the CDR3. V was pared by 3 bases and J by 7 bases, with 13 bases between. The CDR3 spells CASSARPEGTQYF. CDR3 coding DNA: TGTGCCAGCAGCGCACGACCGGAGGGGACCCAGTACTTC.

Details on this clone: The germline gene is not matched at one end of the junction; a read error may be the cause. The CDR3 sequence is CAISAPDRGAYSDGYTF. CDR3 nucleotide sequence: TGTGCCATCAGTGCCCCGGACAGGGGGGCGTATAGCGATGGCTACACCTTC. V gene TRBV6-1 combines with J gene TRBJ1-2; 10 nucleotides agree with TRBD1. Per the germline V gene, CDR1 is MNHNS and CDR2 is SASEGT. The CDR3 loop spans 17 amino acids.

The chain is built from TRBV15 and TRBJ1-3; 8 nucleotides agree with TRBD1. The CDR3 extends over 16 amino acids. V lost 0 bases to trimming and J lost 4 bases; unmatched junction nucleotides: 5. Germline assignment: CDR1 LNHNV and CDR2 YYDKDF (reference sequence). CDR3 sequence reads: CATSRDTRTGGNTIYF. The CDR3, as DNA: TGTGCCACCAGCAGAGACACCCGGACAGGGGGAAACACCATATATTTT.

The rearrangement links TRBV16 to TRBJ2-3; D not certain. Germline CDR1 KGHSY, CDR2 FQNENV. CDR3 size: 13 residues. V gave up 7 bases and J gave up 3 bases, with 11 bases separating them. The CDR3 loop is CASTPGRTDTQYF. Written as DNA, the CDR3 is TGTGCCAGCACCCCAGGCAGGACAGATACGCAGTATTTT.

This chain joins TRBV5-5 and TRBJ2-5; 9 bases align to TRBD1. The germline CDR1 and CDR2 sequences are SGHKS and YYEKEE (reference sequence). Losses at the gene ends were 2 bases for V and 4 bases for J; bases not matched to a gene: 9. The CDR3 runs 16 residues. The CDR3 region is CASSLGQGPPLETQYF. For the CDR3, the DNA is TGTGCCAGCAGCTTAGGACAGGGGCCTCCCTTAGAGACCCAGTACTTC. The whole variable domain, remainder taken from reference TRBV5-5 and TRBJ2-5, is DAGVTQSPTHLIKTRGQQVTLRCSPISGHKSVSWYQQVLGQGPQFIFQYYEKEERGRGNFPDRFSARQFPNYSSELNVNALLLGDSALYLCASSLGQGPPLETQYFGPGTRLLVL.